The present entry profiles one T cell receptor (beta chain) with its context. The germline gives CDR1 LNHDA, CDR2 SQIVND (reference sequence). After removal of 5 bases from V and 3 bases from J, the junction contained 8 bases not matched to a gene. The CDR3 contains 16 residues. In the authors' workflow: The authors estimated nucleated cell counts from reference gene primer amplification. Method: immunoSEQ multiplex PCR; TCRdb's copy keeps in-frame clones and lacks some. V, J and clone size reflect that table, while D and trimming were determined from the DNA. Counted here are about 140,000 clones, about four fifths occurring once; the ten biggest clones make up about 1.6%. The sample belongs to a study of blood T cell repertoires in COVID-19. Looking at the study overall: Samples came from the United States, Italy and Spain, spanning acute and convalescent COVID-19. Sources were T cells, B-cell-depleted T cells, or PBMCs; the material itself was cDNA or gDNA.

Sequenced: peripheral blood. This receptor was obtained from a human donor in a cohort sampled during active COVID-19. The chain links TRBV19 to TRBJ2-5, with 11 bases lining up with TRBD2. CDR3 sequence reads: CASSSASGRLKETQYF. The CDR3, as DNA: TGTGCCAGTAGTTCCGCTAGCGGGAGGCTCAAAGAGACCCAGTACTTC.